Sequencing of this TCR beta chain was carried out in a study of CD8 T cells in ankylosing spondylitis. Whole-study findings and limits: Ankylosing spondylitis blood appeared to be characterized by a TCR beta motif of about eight highly homologous variants. The clones that were linked to disease were reported to be significantly enriched in matched synovial fluid samples from ankylosing spondylitis patients.

MiXCR was run by TCRdb on the 5' RACE reads, yielding one entry per CDR3 protein. The table records fewer than 750,000 distinct CDR3 sequences, under 20% of them present only once. The germline CDR1 and CDR2 sequences are MDHEN and SYDVKM. The CDR3 runs to 16 residues. V lost 4 bases and J lost 1; bases outside the gene matches: 4. In the case of this clonotype: Its antigen is as yet unknown.

Sequenced input: blood, either unsorted or a sorted T cell fraction (not recorded which). This TCR was sampled from a male donor with ankylosing spondylitis. The V gene is TRBV28, the J gene TRBJ2-1; 10 bases align to TRBD2. CDR3 sequence (DNA): TGTGCCAGCAGTTCGTCTAGCGGGGGATCCTACAATGAGCAGTTCTTC. Amino acids: CASSSSSGGSYNEQFF.